This TCR beta chain was retrieved from a study of OX40 agonist ivuxolimab in advanced cancers. Looking at the study overall: Ivuxolimab, which targeted the costimulatory receptor OX40 (CD134), was an agonistic, fully human IgG2 monoclonal antibody. Intravenous ivuxolimab was administered to patients every 2 weeks at six dose levels: 0.01, 0.1, 0.3, 1.5, 3 and 10 mg/kg. Of the roughly 51 patients in dose escalation, some 20 had hepatocellular carcinoma, about 15 had melanoma, 9 had renal cell carcinoma and 9 had head and neck cancer. In the dose-escalation cohort, over 65% of patients were male, and the mean age was around 60 years, with a range of roughly 20 to 79. Patients were allowed to have had prior anti-PD-1, anti-PD-L1 or anti-CTLA-4 therapy, and less than 45% of the dose-escalation patients had previously received checkpoint inhibitors. Partial responses occurred in three dose-escalation patients: two with cutaneous melanoma and one with hepatocellular carcinoma. The purpose of peripheral TCRbeta sequencing was to test whether ivuxolimab changed TCR sequence diversity and led to clonal T-cell expansion. The paper reports the monotherapy dose-escalation portion (N = 52 patients) of the phase I ivuxolimab trial.

To sequence the TCRbeta CDR3 region, genomic DNA was isolated from the sorted cells. The immunoSEQ Assay was used for sequencing of TCRbeta CDR3 regions. In its TCRdb copy, this immuneACCESS table keeps in-frame sequences only and misses some clones. Where compared with another copy, unresolved V genes explain less than half of these, and the others have no known cause. This sample comprises more than 40,000 clones, 88% of them detected only once. The top ten clones comprise roughly 8.4% of the sample. The V end gives up 0 bases and the J end 4 bases, leaving 8 bases in the junction not matched to a gene. The CDR3 runs 16 residues from the cysteine to the phenylalanine. This entry keeps only the CDR3 DNA: 48 bases, framed from base 1. CDR1 and CDR2, looked up from the germline V gene, are SGHRS and YFSETQ. In the case of this clone: This receptor's antigen is unknown. The record has no base qualities; no much larger clone is one base away.

The trial excluded patients who had a history of autoimmune disease or who were on systemic immunosuppression. Peripheral blood for TCR sequencing was drawn from every dose cohort at baseline, at cycle 4 day 1 and at cycle 7 day 1. The samples were drawn from a first-in-human, open-label, multicenter phase I dose-escalation trial of ivuxolimab. Adults with locally advanced or metastatic melanoma, renal cell, hepatocellular, or head and neck squamous cell carcinoma were enrolled in the trial. Before TCR sequencing, CD4+ T cells and CD8+ T cells from peripheral blood were sorted into separate populations. The paper as a whole reports these results and caveats: In partial responders in the 0.1-3.0 mg/kg groups, normalized peripheral clonal expansion was found to be among the lowest, especially among CD8+ T cells. Antigen specificity was not determined for the clonally expanded peripheral T cells. After ivuxolimab, expanded clones were on average more numerous among CD8+ T cells than among CD4+ T cells. Low levels of normalized T-cell clonal expansion were also shown by some nonresponding patients. At doses from 0.1 to 3.0 mg/kg, clonal expansion was seen in both CD4+ and CD8+ blood T cells between baseline and week 6.

This chain is built from TRBV5-1 and TRBJ2-3; 7 bases in the junction line up with TRBD2. Sequenced material: CD4+ or CD8+ T cells sorted from blood, taken in a trial of the OX40 agonist ivuxolimab. This TCR was recovered from an adult with an advanced solid tumor such as melanoma, head and neck, liver or kidney cancer. The nucleotide sequence is TGCGCCAGCAGCTTGGAGGGCCCAAGCGGGGCAGATACGCAGTATTTT. Translated, it reads CASSLEGPSGADTQYF.